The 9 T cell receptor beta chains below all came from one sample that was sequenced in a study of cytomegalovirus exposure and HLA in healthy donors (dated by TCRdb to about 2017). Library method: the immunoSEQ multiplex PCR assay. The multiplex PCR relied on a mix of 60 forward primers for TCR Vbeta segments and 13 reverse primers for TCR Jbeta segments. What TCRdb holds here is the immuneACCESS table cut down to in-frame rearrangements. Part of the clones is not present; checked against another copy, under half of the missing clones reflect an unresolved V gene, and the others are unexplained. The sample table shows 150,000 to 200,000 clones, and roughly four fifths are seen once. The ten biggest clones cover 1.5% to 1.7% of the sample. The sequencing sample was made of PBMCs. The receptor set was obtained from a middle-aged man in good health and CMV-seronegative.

The CDR3 is CASSLGTSGQETQYF. The CDR3 DNA sequence: TGCGCCAGCAGCTTGGGGACTAGCGGCCAAGAGACCCAGTACTTC. The J gene is TRBJ2-5, the V gene TRBV5-1; the match to TRBD2 covers 10 bases. The CDR3 covers 15 residues. Trimming took 0 bases from V and 1 from J; bases not matched to a gene: 0. Per germline, CDR1 SGHRS and CDR2 YFSETQ. Using reference TRBV5-1 and TRBJ2-5 for the parts outside the CDR3, the full variable domain is KAGVTQTPRYLIKTRGQQVTLSCSPISGHRSVSWYQQTPGQGLQFLFEYFSETQRNKGNFPGRFSGRQFSNSRSEMNVSTLELGDSALYLCASSLGTSGQETQYFGPGTRLLVL.

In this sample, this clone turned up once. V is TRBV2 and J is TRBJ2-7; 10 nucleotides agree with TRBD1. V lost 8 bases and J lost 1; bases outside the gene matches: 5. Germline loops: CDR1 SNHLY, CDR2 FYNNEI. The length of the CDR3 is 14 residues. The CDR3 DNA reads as TGTGCCAGCGGCTGGACAGGGGGTTCCTACGAGCAGTACTTC. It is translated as CASGWTGGSYEQYF.

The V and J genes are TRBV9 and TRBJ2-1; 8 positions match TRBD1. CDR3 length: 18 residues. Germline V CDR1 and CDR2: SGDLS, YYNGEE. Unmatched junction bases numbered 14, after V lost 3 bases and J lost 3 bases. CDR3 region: CASSADYLGQGVYNEQFF. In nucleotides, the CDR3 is TGTGCCAGCAGCGCAGACTACCTTGGACAGGGCGTCTACAATGAGCAGTTCTTC.

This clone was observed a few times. The CDR3 coding sequence is TGTGCCAGCAGCTTACAGGATTATCGCGCTTTCTTT. Translation: CASSLQDYRAFF. The chain carries TRBV2 and TRBJ1-1; a weak D match, TRBD1 (5 bases). From germline, CDR1 is SNHLY and CDR2 FYNNEI. This CDR3 contains 12 residues. V was trimmed by 6 bases and J by 11 bases, leaving 16 bases between them.

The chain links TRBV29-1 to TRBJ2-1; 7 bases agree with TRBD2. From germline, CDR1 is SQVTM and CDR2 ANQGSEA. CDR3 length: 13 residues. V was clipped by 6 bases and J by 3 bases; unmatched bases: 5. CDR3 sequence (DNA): TGCAGCGTCCAGCGGGGAAGCTACAATGAGCAGTTCTTC. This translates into CSVQRGSYNEQFF.

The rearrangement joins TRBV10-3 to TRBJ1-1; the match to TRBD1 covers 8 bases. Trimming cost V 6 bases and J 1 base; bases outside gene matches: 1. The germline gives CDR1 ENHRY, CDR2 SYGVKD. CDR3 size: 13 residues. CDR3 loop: CAIRGQENTEAFF. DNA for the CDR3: TGTGCCATCAGGGGACAGGAGAACACTGAAGCTTTCTTT.

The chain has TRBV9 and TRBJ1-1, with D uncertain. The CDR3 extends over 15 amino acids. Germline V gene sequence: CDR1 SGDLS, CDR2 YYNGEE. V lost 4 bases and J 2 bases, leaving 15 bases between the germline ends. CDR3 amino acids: CASSPGIGLNTEAFF. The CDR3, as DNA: TGTGCCAGCAGCCCAGGTATTGGGCTTAACACTGAAGCTTTCTTT.

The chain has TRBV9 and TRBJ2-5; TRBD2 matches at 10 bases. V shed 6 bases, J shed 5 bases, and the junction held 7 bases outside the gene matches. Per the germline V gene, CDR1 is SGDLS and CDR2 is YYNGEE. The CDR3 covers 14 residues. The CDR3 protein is CASNSGRALETQYF. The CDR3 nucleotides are TGTGCCAGCAACAGCGGGAGGGCCTTGGAGACCCAGTACTTC.

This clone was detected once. The DNA of the CDR3 is TGTGCCAGCAGCTTAGCGCGAGATTACGAGCAGTACTTC. Translating gives CASSLARDYEQYF. V and J are TRBV7-9 and TRBJ2-7; D is unresolved. Germline V CDR1 and CDR2: SEHNR, FQNEAQ (reference sequence). The CDR3 sequence is 13 residues long. Trimming shortened V by 0 bases and J by 4 bases, and 7 bases separated the two germline ends. Looking up the rest from reference TRBV7-9 and TRBJ2-7 gives the full variable domain: DTGVSQNPRHKITKRGQNVTFRCDPISEHNRLYWYRQTLGQGPEFLTYFQNEAQLEKSRLLSDRFSAERPKGSFSTLEIQRTEQGDSAMYLCASSLARDYEQYFGPGTRLTVT.